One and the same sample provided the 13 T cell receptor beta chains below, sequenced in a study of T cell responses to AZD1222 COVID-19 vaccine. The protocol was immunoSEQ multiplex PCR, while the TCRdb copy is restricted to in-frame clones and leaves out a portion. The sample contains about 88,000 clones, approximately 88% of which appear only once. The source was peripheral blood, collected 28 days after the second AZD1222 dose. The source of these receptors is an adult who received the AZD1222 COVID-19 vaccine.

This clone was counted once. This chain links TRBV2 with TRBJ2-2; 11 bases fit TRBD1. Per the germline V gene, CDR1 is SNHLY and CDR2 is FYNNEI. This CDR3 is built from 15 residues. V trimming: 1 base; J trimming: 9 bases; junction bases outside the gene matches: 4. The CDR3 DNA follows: TGTGCCAGCAGTGAAGTGGGACAGGGGGGTAGGGAGCTGTTTTTT. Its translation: CASSEVGQGGRELFF.

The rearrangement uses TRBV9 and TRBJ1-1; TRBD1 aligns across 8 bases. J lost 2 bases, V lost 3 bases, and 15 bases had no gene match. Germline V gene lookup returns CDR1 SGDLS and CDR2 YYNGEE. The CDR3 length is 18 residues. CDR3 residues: CASSGTGNTWGINTEAFF. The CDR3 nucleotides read TGTGCCAGCAGCGGGACAGGGAACACCTGGGGGATAAACACTGAAGCTTTCTTT.

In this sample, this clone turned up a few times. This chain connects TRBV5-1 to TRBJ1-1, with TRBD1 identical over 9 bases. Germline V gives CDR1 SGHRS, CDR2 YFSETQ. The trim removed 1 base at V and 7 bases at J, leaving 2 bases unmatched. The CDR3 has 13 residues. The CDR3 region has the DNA TGCGCCAGCAGCTTGACAGGGGGCAGTGAAGCTTTCTTT. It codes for CASSLTGGSEAFF.

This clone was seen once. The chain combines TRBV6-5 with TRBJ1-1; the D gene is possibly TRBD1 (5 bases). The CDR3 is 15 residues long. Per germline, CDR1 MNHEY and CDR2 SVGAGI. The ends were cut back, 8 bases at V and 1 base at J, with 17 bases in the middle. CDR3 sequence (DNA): TGTGCCAGCCCGGGGGGTGGGGGTCAGAACACTGAAGCTTTCTTT. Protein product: CASPGGGGQNTEAFF.

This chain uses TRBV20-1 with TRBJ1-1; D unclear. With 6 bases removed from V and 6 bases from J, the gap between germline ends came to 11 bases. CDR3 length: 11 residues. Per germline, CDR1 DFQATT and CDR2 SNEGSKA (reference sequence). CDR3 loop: CSARPSSEAFF. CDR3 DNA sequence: TGCAGTGCCCGACCGAGTTCTGAAGCTTTCTTT.

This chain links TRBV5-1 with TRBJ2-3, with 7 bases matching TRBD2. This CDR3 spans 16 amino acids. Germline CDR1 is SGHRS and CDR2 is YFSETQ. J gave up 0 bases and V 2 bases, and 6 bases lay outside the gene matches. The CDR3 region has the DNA TGCGCCAGCAGCTTAGGCGGGCGGGGGAGCACAGATACGCAGTATTTT. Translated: CASSLGGRGSTDTQYF.

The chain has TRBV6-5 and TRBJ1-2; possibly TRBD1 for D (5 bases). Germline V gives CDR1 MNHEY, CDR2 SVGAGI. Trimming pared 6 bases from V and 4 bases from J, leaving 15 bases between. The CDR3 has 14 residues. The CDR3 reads CASSQSRAGYGYTF. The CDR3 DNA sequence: TGTGCCAGCAGCCAAAGCAGGGCAGGCTATGGCTACACCTTC.

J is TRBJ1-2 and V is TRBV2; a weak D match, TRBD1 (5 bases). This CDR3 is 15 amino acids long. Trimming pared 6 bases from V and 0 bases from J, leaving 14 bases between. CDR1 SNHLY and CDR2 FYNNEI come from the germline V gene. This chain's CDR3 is CASSFSGTANYGYTF. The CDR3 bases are TGTGCCAGCAGCTTTTCCGGGACGGCTAACTATGGCTACACCTTC.

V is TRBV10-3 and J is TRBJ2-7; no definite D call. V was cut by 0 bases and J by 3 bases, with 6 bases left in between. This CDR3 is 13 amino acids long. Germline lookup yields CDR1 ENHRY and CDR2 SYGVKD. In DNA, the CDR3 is TGTGCCATCAGTGAGTCCCTGATCTACGAGCAGTACTTC. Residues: CAISESLIYEQYF.

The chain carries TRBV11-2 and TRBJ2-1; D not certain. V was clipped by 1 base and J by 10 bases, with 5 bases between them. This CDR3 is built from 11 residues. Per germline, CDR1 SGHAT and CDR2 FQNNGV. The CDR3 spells CASSLAIEQFF. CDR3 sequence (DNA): TGTGCCAGCAGCTTAGCGATCGAGCAGTTCTTC. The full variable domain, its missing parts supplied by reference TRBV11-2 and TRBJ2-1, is EAGVAQSPRYKIIEKRQSVAFWCNPISGHATLYWYQQILGQGPKLLIQFQNNGVVDDSQLPKDRFSAERLKGVDSTLKIQPAKLEDSAVYLCASSLAIEQFFGPGTRLTVL.

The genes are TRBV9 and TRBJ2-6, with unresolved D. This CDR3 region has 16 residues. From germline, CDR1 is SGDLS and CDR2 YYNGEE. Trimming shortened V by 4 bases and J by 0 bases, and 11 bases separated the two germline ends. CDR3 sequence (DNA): TGTGCCAGCAGCAAGACGGAGTTCTCTGGGGCCAACGTCCTGACTTTC. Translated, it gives CASSKTEFSGANVLTF.

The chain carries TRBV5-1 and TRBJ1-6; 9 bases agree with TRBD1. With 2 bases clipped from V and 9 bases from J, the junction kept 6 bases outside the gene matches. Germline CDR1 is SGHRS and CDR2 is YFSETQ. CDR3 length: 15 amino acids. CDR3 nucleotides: TGCGCCAGCAGCTTACCTCGACAGGGGGGTTCACCCCTCCACTTT. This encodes CASSLPRQGGSPLHF.

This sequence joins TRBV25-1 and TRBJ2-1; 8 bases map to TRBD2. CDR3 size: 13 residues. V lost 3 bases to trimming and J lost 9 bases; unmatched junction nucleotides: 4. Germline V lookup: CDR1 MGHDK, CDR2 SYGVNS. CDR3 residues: CASSDGGAGEQFF. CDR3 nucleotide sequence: TGTGCCAGCAGTGACGGGGGGGCAGGTGAGCAGTTCTTC.